This TCR beta chain was sequenced for a study of blood T cell repertoires in COVID-19. Study information: Samples representing acute and convalescent COVID-19 were sourced from the United States, Italy and Spain. From T cells, B-cell-depleted T cells, or PBMCs came the material, which was cDNA or gDNA.

This CDR3 has 15 residues. The germline V and J ends were trimmed by 0 bases and 3 bases, with 8 bases remaining between them. From germline, CDR1 is SGHNT and CDR2 YENEEA. Per the study methods: Quantification of nucleated cells was approximated via reference gene primer amplification. Generated by immunoSEQ multiplex PCR, the TCRdb table keeps only in-frame clones and is missing some. V and J calls plus clone size are reproduced from that table; the DNA served to infer D and trimming. The sample has hundreds of thousands of clones, 89% seen once. This clone appeared a few times. Sequences were obtained from peripheral blood. The J gene is TRBJ2-2, the V gene TRBV11-3, with D perhaps matching TRBD2 (5 bases). The receptor was derived from a man in his sixties who had recovered from COVID-19. CDR3 in amino acids: CASSLDYGDTGELFF. CDR3 in DNA: TGTGCCAGCAGCTTAGATTACGGGGACACCGGGGAGCTGTTTTTT. The whole variable domain, filled in from reference TRBV11-3 and TRBJ2-2, reads EAGVVQSPRYKIIEKKQPVAFWCNPISGHNTLYWYLQNLGQGPELLIRYENEEAVDDSQLPKDRFSAERLKGVDSTLKIQPAELGDSAVYLCASSLDYGDTGELFFGEGSRLTVL.